The T cell receptor beta chain described here comes from a study of technical replicates of blood from several donors. Libraries were prepared by immunoSEQ multiplex PCR; TCRdb keeps only in-frame clonotypes and omits some of them. The sample contains about 84,000 clones, approximately 97% of which appear only once. The CDR3 is made up of 15 amino acids. V lost 3 bases and J lost 4, with 13 bases in between. Germline V gene sequence: CDR1 LNHDA, CDR2 SQIVND (reference sequence). V and J are TRBV19 and TRBJ1-3; D is unclear. Sequenced material: T cells isolated from PBMCs. The TCR originated in a human donor in good health. The CDR3 sequence: CASSIAFPRGNTIYF. The DNA for the CDR3 is TGTGCCAGTAGTATCGCCTTCCCGAGGGGAAACACCATATATTTT.